These T cell receptor beta chains were read from a single sample in a study of OX40 agonist ivuxolimab in advanced cancers. Profiling relied on immunoSEQ multiplex PCR, and the TCRdb table lists in-frame clones only, not all of them. Of about 62,000 clones listed, about 92% are singletons. This material consisted of CD4+ or CD8+ T cells sorted from blood, taken in a trial of the OX40 agonist ivuxolimab. The receptors shown here come from an adult with an advanced solid tumor such as melanoma, head and neck, liver or kidney cancer. The CDR3 runs from the conserved cysteine through the conserved F or W. Fields, in order: CDR3 length, V gene, J gene, D gene, CDR3 DNA, CDR3 protein. A D gene is named only where the DNA matches it firmly.

cdr3_length: 14; v_call: TRBV7-8; j_call: TRBJ2-1; d_call: NA; cdr3_nt: TGTGCCAGCAGCTTAGTGGAAGTGAACAATGAGCAGTTCTTC; cdr3_aa: CASSLVEVNNEQFF
cdr3_length: 12; v_call: TRBV6-1; j_call: TRBJ1-2; d_call: NA; cdr3_nt: TGTGCCAGCAGGAGTTGGGACTATGGCTACACCTTC; cdr3_aa: CASRSWDYGYTF
cdr3_length: 13; v_call: TRBV29-1; j_call: TRBJ2-1; d_call: NA; cdr3_nt: TGCAGCGTTGGGTTGGGGAGAAACAATGAGCAGTTCTTC; cdr3_aa: CSVGLGRNNEQFF
cdr3_length: 12; v_call: TRBV7-9; j_call: TRBJ2-7; d_call: NA; cdr3_nt: TGTGCCAGCAGCGCAGCAGCGGCCACGGAGTACTTC; cdr3_aa: CASSAAAATEYF
cdr3_length: 15; v_call: TRBV19; j_call: TRBJ2-1; d_call: TRBD1; cdr3_nt: TGTGCCAGTAGTACCCCTCGGGGACAGTACAATGAGCAGTTCTTC; cdr3_aa: CASSTPRGQYNEQFF
cdr3_length: 13; v_call: TRBV6-1; j_call: TRBJ1-5; d_call: NA; cdr3_nt: TGTGCCAGCAGCGTCGATGTTGTTCAGCCCCAGCATTTT; cdr3_aa: CASSVDVVQPQHF
cdr3_length: 15; v_call: TRBV5-1; j_call: TRBJ2-7; d_call: NA; cdr3_nt: TGCGCCAGCAGCCCGCAGGGTCACTCGTCCTACGAGCAGTACTTC; cdr3_aa: CASSPQGHSSYEQYF
cdr3_length: 12; v_call: TRBV2; j_call: TRBJ2-7; d_call: NA; cdr3_nt: TGTGCCAGCAGTGACGAAGGGTGGGAGCAGTACTTC; cdr3_aa: CASSDEGWEQYF
cdr3_length: 18; v_call: TRBV5-8; j_call: TRBJ2-7; d_call: TRBD2; cdr3_nt: TGTGCCAGCAGCCCGCAGTTCGGGAGGTCCGCATTCTCCTACGAGCAGTACTTC; cdr3_aa: CASSPQFGRSAFSYEQYF
cdr3_length: 15; v_call: TRBV5-1; j_call: TRBJ2-7; d_call: TRBD1; cdr3_nt: TGCGCCAGCAGCGTACGGACAGGGGCCTCCTACGAGCAGTACTTC; cdr3_aa: CASSVRTGASYEQYF
cdr3_length: 15; v_call: TRBV19; j_call: TRBJ1-3; d_call: TRBD1; cdr3_nt: TGTGCCAGCCTGGGACAGAGATTCTCTGGAAACACCATATATTTT; cdr3_aa: CASLGQRFSGNTIYF